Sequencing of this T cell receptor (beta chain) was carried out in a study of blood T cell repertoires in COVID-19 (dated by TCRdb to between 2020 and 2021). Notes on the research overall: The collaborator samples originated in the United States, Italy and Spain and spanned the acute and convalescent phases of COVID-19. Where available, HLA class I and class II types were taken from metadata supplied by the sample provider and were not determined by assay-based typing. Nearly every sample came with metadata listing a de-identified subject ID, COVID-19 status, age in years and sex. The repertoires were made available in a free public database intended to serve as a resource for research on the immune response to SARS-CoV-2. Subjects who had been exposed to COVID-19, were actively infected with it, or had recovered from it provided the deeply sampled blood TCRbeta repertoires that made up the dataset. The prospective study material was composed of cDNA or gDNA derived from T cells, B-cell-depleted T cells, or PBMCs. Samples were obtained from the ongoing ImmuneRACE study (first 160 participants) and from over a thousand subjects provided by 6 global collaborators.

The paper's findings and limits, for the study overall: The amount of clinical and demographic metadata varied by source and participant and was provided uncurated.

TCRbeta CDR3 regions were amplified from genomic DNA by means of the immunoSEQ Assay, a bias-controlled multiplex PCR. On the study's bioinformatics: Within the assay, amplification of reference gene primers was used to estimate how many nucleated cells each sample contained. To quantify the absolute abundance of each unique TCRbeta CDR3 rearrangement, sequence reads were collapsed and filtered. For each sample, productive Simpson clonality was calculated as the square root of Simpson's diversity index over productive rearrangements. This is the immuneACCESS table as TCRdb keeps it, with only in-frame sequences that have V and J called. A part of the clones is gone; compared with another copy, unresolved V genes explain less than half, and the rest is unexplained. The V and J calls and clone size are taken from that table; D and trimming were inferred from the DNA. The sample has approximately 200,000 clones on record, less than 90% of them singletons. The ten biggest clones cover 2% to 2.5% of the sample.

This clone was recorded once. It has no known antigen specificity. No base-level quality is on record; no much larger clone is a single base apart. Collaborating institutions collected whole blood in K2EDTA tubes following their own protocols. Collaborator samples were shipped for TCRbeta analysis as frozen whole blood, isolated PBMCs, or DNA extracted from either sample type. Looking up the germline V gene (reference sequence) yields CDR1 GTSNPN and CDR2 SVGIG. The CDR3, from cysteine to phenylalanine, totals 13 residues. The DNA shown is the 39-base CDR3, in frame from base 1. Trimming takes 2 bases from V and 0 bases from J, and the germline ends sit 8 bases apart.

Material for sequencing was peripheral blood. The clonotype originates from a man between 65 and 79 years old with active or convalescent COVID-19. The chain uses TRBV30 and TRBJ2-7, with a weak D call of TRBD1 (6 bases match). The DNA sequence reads TGTGCCTGGAGTCTGGACAGCTCCTACGAGCAGTACTTC. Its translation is CAWSLDSSYEQYF.